What follows is one TCR beta chain and its context. UMI-labeled 5' RACE yielded the TRB cDNA libraries. TCRdb processed the 5' RACE reads again and assigns one entry to each CDR3 protein, with no DNA. The sample table includes around 50,000 distinct CDR3 sequences. This entry belongs to a study of CXCR3-negative and CXCR3-positive naive CD8 T cells. CDR1 is MDHEN, CDR2 SYDVKM, per germline. The length of the CDR3 is 11 residues. The sequence was obtained from a human donor in good health. Some clones in this sample may be carry-over from other donors' samples. The sample taken for sequencing was memory CD8+ T cells from blood. This chain links TRBV28 with TRBJ2-1. CDR3: CASRGNSEQFF.